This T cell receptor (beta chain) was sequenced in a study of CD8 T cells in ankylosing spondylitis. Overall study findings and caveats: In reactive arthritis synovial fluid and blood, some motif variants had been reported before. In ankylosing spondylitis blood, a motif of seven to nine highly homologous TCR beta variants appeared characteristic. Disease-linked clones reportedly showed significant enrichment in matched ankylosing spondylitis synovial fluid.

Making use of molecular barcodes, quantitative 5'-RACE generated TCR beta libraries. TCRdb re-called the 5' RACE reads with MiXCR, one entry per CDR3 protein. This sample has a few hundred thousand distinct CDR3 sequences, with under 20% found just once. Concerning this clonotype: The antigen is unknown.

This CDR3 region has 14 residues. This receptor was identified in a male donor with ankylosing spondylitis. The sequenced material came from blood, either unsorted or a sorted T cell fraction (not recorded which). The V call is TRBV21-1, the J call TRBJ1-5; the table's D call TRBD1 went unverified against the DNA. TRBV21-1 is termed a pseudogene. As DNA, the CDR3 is TGTGCCAGCAGCAACCAAACGACAGCTCGCGTTCTGCATTTT. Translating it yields CASSNQTTARVLHF.